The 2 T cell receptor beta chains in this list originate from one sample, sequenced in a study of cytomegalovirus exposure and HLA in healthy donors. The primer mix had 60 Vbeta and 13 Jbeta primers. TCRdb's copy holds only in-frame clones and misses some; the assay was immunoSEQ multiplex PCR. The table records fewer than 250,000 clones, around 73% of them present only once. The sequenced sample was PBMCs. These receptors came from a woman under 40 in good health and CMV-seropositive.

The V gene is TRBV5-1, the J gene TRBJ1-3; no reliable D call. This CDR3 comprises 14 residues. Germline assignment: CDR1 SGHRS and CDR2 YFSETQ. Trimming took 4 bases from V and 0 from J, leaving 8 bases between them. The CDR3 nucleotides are TGCGCCAGCAGCCAACGGAGCTCTGGAAACACCATATATTTT. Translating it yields CASSQRSSGNTIYF.

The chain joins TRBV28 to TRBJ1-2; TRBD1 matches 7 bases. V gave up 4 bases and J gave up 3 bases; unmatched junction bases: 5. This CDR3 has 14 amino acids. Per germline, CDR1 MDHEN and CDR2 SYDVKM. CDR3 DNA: TGTGCCAGCAGTTCCGCAGGGGGAGACTATGGCTACACCTTC. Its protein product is CASSSAGGDYGYTF.